This TCR beta chain was found in a study of T-cell reconstitution after alpha-beta-depleted transplantation in children. Germline V lookup: CDR1 DFQATT, CDR2 SNEGSKA (reference sequence). This CDR3 is 17 amino acids long. V lost 5 bases and J lost 2; bases outside the gene matches: 16. This clonotype has a handful of counts. This sample's TCRbeta library carried unique molecular identifier barcodes. TCRdb analysed the PCR reads with MiXCR anew, one entry per CDR3 protein. In the table there are around 960,000 distinct CDR3 sequences, 25% to 30% of which are singletons. The TCR sequence derives from a boy younger than two who had a stem cell transplant for SCID, so the T cells may come from the graft donor. The starting material was PBMCs, mostly from graft donor cells, obtained 360 days after TCRalphabeta/CD19-depleted stem cell transplant. J is TRBJ2-7 and V is TRBV20-1, with 9 nucleotides matching TRBD1. CDR3 nucleotides: TGCAGTGCTTATCGTACACCGGGACAGGGATATCCCTACGAGCAGTACTTC. It yields the protein CSAYRTPGQGYPYEQYF.